This T cell receptor beta chain was profiled in a study of T-cell memory formation after mild COVID-19. Overall study context: Across donors, TCR clusters were largely donor specific.

This CDR3 is built from 16 residues. Trimming removed 5 bases from V and 4 bases from J; junction bases left unmatched: 4. Germline CDR1 is SEHNR and CDR2 is FQNEAQ (reference sequence). TCRdb passed the 5' RACE reads through MiXCR, listing each CDR3 protein once. The data show some 43,000 distinct CDR3 sequences, 6.1% seen once. This clonotype was counted only a few times. The antigen is undetermined. Study-level points and caveats: CD4+ contracting clones lay mainly in CM and EM, CD8+ ones in EMRA. Balance between CD4 and CD8 was seen in clones contracting day 15 to 85, and a CD4+ lean was seen in later expanders. Some clones that responded turned up in pre-infection memory, which suggests that cross-reactive memory joined in.

This chain joins TRBV7-9 and TRBJ2-3, with 15 bases that match TRBD2. The sequence was collected from an adult who had mild COVID-19 (a few samples of this study predate the infection). Cell type and time point are not known. The specimen sequenced was PBMCs or a T cell subset sorted from them (not recorded which). The CDR3 is CASSLGLAGGADTQYF. The DNA of the CDR3 is TGTGCCAGCAGCCTTGGACTAGCGGGAGGGGCAGATACGCAGTATTTT.